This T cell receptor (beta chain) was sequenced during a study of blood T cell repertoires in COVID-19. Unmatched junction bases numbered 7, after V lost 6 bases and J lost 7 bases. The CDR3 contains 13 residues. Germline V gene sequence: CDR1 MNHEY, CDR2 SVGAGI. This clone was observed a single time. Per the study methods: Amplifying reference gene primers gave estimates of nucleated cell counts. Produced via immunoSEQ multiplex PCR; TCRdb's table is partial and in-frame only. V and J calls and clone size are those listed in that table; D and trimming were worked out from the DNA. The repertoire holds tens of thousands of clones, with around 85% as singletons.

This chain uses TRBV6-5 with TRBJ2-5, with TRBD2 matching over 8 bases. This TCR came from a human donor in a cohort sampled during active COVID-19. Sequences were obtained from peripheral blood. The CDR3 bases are TGTGCCAGCAGCTCTACCGGGGGGGGGACCCAGTACTTC. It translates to CASSSTGGGTQYF.